This TCR beta chain was identified during a study of blood T cell repertoires in COVID-19. Study at large: The analysed material was cDNA or gDNA that came from T cells, B-cell-depleted T cells, or PBMCs.

The CDR3 runs 13 residues. The germline V gene encodes CDR1 LNHDA and CDR2 SQIVND (reference sequence). V shed 5 bases, J shed 2 bases, and the junction held 2 bases outside the gene matches. The authors' processing: Reference gene primer amplification gave estimated nucleated cell counts. TCRdb keeps only in-frame clones here, not all; method: immunoSEQ multiplex PCR. V and J calls plus clone size are reproduced from that table; the DNA served to infer D and trimming. The table has 55,000 to 80,000 clones, roughly 93% seen once. This sequence was found in a human donor in a cohort sampled during active COVID-19. The sequenced material came from peripheral blood. V and J are TRBV19 and TRBJ1-2; TRBD1 aligns across 7 bases. The CDR3 sequence is CASSYRGNYGYTF. The DNA for the CDR3 is TGTGCCAGTAGTTACAGGGGAAACTATGGCTACACCTTC.